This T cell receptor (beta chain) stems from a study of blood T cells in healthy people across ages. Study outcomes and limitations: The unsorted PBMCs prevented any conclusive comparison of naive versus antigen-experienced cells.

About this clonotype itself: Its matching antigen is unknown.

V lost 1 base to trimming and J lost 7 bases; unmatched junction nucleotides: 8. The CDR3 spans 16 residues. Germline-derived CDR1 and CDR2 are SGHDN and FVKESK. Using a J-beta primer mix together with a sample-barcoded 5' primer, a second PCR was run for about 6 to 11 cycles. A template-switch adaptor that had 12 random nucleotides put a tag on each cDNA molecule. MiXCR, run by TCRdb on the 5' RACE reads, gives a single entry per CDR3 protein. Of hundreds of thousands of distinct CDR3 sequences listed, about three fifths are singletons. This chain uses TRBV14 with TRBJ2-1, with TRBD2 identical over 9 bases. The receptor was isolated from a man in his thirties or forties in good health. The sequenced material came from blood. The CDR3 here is CASSQGLAVLFNEQFF. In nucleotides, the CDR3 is TGTGCCAGCAGCCAAGGACTAGCGGTCCTTTTTAATGAGCAGTTCTTC.